This T cell receptor (beta chain) was recovered during a study of cytomegalovirus exposure and HLA in healthy donors. Findings and caveats of the study: Within an earlier analysis, most TCR beta V segments proved productive either about 90% or about 30% of the time. HLA alleles were associated with some 16,000 TCR beta sequences in a later analysis at 0.05 false discovery rate.

The CDR3 is made up of 13 amino acids. V shed 6 bases, J shed 3 bases, and the junction held 5 bases outside the gene matches. Per germline, CDR1 KGHSH and CDR2 LQKENI. As concerns this clone: The antigen remains unidentified. The sample carries other DNA sequences with the same CDR3.

13 Jbeta primers and 60 Vbeta primers were used for the PCR. Profiled with immunoSEQ multiplex PCR; TCRdb holds only in-frame clones, not every one. The sample includes 270,000 or so clones, nearly 95% of them seen just once. Sequenced input: PBMCs. The chain uses TRBV18 and TRBJ2-7, with 7 bases matching TRBD1. This TCR came from a girl aged 2 to 9 in good health and CMV-seronegative. The CDR3 spells CASSPGQDYEQYF. The CDR3 DNA is TGTGCCAGCTCGCCCGGACAGGACTACGAGCAGTACTTC.